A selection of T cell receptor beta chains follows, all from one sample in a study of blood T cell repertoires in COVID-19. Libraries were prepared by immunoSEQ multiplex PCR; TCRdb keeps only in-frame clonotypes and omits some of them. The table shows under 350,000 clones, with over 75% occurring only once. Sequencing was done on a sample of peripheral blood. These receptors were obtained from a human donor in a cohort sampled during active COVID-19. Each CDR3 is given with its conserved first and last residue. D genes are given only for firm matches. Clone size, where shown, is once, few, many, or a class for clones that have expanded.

TGTGCCACCAGTGATTCGAGGGCCTTGGGCGTCGGGGGAGAGACCCAGTACTTC CATSDSRALGVGGETQYF NA TRBJ2-5 NA TRBV24-1
TGTGCCAGCAGTTCTACAGGGGTTCCCAATCAGCCCCAGCATTTT CASSSTGVPNQPQHF NA TRBJ1-5 TRBD1 TRBV6-6
TGTGCCAGCAGCCAAGATGCTAGCGGGAGTGTAGTCGGCTACGAGCAGTACTTC CASSQDASGSVVGYEQYF NA TRBJ2-7 TRBD2 TRBV4-2
TGTGCCAGCAGTTACAGGGGTTTAAACACTGAAGCTTTCTTT CASSYRGLNTEAFF NA TRBJ1-1 NA TRBV6-5
TGTGCCAGCAGCTTAGTAACTAGCGGGACCCCTACGCAGTATTTT CASSLVTSGTPTQYF NA TRBJ2-3 TRBD2 TRBV7-2
TGTGCCAGTAGGAAACAACAGGGACCTAATGAAAAACTGTTTTTT CASRKQQGPNEKLFF once TRBJ1-4 NA TRBV19
TGTGCCAGCAGTTTATTGAGGGCGGGGTACACAGATACGCAGTATTTT CASSLLRAGYTDTQYF once TRBJ2-3 NA TRBV27
TGTGCCAGCAGCACCGACTCGAGCTCCTACAATGAGCAGTTCTTC CASSTDSSSYNEQFF NA TRBJ2-1 NA TRBV6-4
TGTGCCAGCAGCTTAGAGCGTTCGGACAGGTGGAATGAGCAGTTCTTC CASSLERSDRWNEQFF once TRBJ2-1 TRBD1 TRBV7-8
TGCAGCGTTGCGACCGTGGCAGGGATTGCGGAGCAGTACTTC CSVATVAGIAEQYF NA TRBJ2-7 NA TRBV29-1
TGTGCCAGTAAGATGGGGACAGGCGTCACCGGGGAGCTGTTTTTT CASKMGTGVTGELFF NA TRBJ2-2 TRBD1 TRBV19
TGTGCCAGCAGCCGGGACAGGGATTCCCAGCCCCAGCATTTT CASSRDRDSQPQHF few TRBJ1-5 TRBD1 TRBV2
TGCGCCAGCAGCTTGCCCGGGACAGCTGAAGCTTTCTTT CASSLPGTAEAFF NA TRBJ1-1 TRBD1 TRBV5-1
TGTGCCAGCAGCGGTTCTGGGGCTCTACTCCACAATGAGCAGTTCTTC CASSGSGALLHNEQFF NA TRBJ2-1 NA TRBV9
TGTGCCAGCAGACAGTCCGGGGGCAATCAGCCCCAGCATTTT CASRQSGGNQPQHF NA TRBJ1-5 NA TRBV28
TGTGCTAGTGGTTTGGTACCCGGGACTAGCGGGTCAAATGAGCAGTTCTTC CASGLVPGTSGSNEQFF NA TRBJ2-1 TRBD2 TRBV12-5
TGTGCCAGCAGCTTGGGAAACTCCAATGAAAAACTGTTTTTT CASSLGNSNEKLFF once TRBJ1-4 NA TRBV5-4
TGTGCCACCGCCCAGAGGGATACGCAGTATTTT CATAQRDTQYF NA TRBJ2-3 NA TRBV15
TGTGCCAGCAGACCCCCGGGACTAGGCGGGGAGCTGTTTTTT CASRPPGLGGELFF NA TRBJ2-2 TRBD2 TRBV25-1
TGTGCCAGTAAGACTAGCGTGGGACCGGGGGCCCAGTACTTC CASKTSVGPGAQYF NA TRBJ2-5 TRBD2 TRBV19
TGCAGCGTTGTTCGGGGGGCCACCGGGGAGCTGTTTTTT CSVVRGATGELFF NA TRBJ2-2 NA TRBV29-1
TGTGCCAGCAGCTTACTGGGCGGGCCCGCGGGCGGGGAGCTGTTTTTT CASSLLGGPAGGELFF NA TRBJ2-2 NA TRBV7-9
TGTGCCAGCAGGCTAATAGGGGCAACTAATGAAAAACTGTTTTTT CASRLIGATNEKLFF NA TRBJ1-4 NA TRBV6-5
TGCGCCAGCAGTCCAAGCGCACCCGGGACAGGGGTTTACTACGAGCAGTACTTC CASSPSAPGTGVYYEQYF NA TRBJ2-7 TRBD1 TRBV23-1
TGTGCCAGCGTGAGGGATTCAGGCTCCTACAATGAGCAGTTCTTC CASVRDSGSYNEQFF NA TRBJ2-1 NA TRBV27
TGTGCCAGCAGCGTGGGGACAGGGACCACTAATGAAAAACTGTTTTTT CASSVGTGTTNEKLFF NA TRBJ1-4 TRBD1 TRBV9
TGTGCCAGCAAACCCGGACAGGGGACCTACGAGCAGTACTTC CASKPGQGTYEQYF NA TRBJ2-7 TRBD1 TRBV6-5
TGTGCCACCAGCGCGGGACAGGAGATACGGGGTACGCAGTATTTT CATSAGQEIRGTQYF NA TRBJ2-3 TRBD1 TRBV15
TGTGCCAGCAGCTTGGTTACAGGGGTCAACACCGGGGAGCTGTTTTTT CASSLVTGVNTGELFF NA TRBJ2-2 TRBD1 TRBV5-5
TGTGCCAGCAGTCACTTTAGCTATGATAGTAACACCGGGGAGCTGTTTTTT CASSHFSYDSNTGELFF NA TRBJ2-2 NA TRBV27
TGTGCTAGTGGTTTGGTAGGGCTAGCGGGAGGGACTGAGCAGTTCTTC CASGLVGLAGGTEQFF NA TRBJ2-1 TRBD2 TRBV12-5
TGTGCCAGCACCAATGTCGGGGTTCTGACCGGGGAGCTGTTTTTT CASTNVGVLTGELFF NA TRBJ2-2 NA TRBV28
TGTGCCAGCAGTTTAGGGACAGGGATGAGTGGCTACACCTTC CASSLGTGMSGYTF NA TRBJ1-2 TRBD1 TRBV27
TGTGCCAGCAGCCAAGATGAGCTCTCGAACACCGGGGAGCTGTTTTTT CASSQDELSNTGELFF NA TRBJ2-2 NA TRBV4-2
TGTGCCAGCAGCGTGAGACTAGCGAGTGAGCAGTTCTTC CASSVRLASEQFF NA TRBJ2-1 TRBD2 TRBV9
TGTGCCAGCAGCGTAGCTATCATTGGGCCCCAGCATTTT CASSVAIIGPQHF NA TRBJ1-5 NA TRBV9
TGTGCCAGCACTTGGGACAGACTCTATGGCTACACCTTC CASTWDRLYGYTF NA TRBJ1-2 TRBD1 TRBV18
TGTGCCACCAGCGTCGTGCGCCAGAACACTGAAGCTTTCTTT CATSVVRQNTEAFF NA TRBJ1-1 NA TRBV15
TGTGCCAGCAGCCCCCGGGGTGAAAAACTGTTTTTT CASSPRGEKLFF NA TRBJ1-4 NA TRBV7-6
TGCGCCAGCAGCCCGAATCAACAGGGGGCAAACTATGGCTACACCTTC CASSPNQQGANYGYTF NA TRBJ1-2 TRBD1 TRBV5-1
TGTGCCAGCAGTTATAGCCCCGACTATGGCTACACCTTC CASSYSPDYGYTF NA TRBJ1-2 NA TRBV6-2/TRBV6-3
TGTGCCAGCAGCCAAATCGGGGGGAGTCAAGAGACCCAGTACTTC CASSQIGGSQETQYF NA TRBJ2-5 TRBD2 TRBV3-1/TRBV3-2
TGTGCCAGTAGTATGGGACAGGGATGGAACACTGAAGCTTTCTTT CASSMGQGWNTEAFF NA TRBJ1-1 TRBD1 TRBV19
TGCGCCAGCAGCCAGAGACAGGGCCACAATGAGCAGTTCTTC CASSQRQGHNEQFF NA TRBJ2-1 TRBD1 TRBV4-3
TGTGCCAGCAGTTACTCAGGGGGTAGAGTTGAAGCTTTCTTT CASSYSGGRVEAFF NA TRBJ1-1 NA TRBV6-5
TGTGCCAGCAGCTCGGACAGGATGAACACTGAAGCTTTCTTT CASSSDRMNTEAFF NA TRBJ1-1 TRBD1 TRBV27
TGTGCCATCAGTCCCACGGGACAGGGAAACTACGAGCAGTACTTC CAISPTGQGNYEQYF few TRBJ2-7 TRBD1 TRBV10-3
TGTGCCAGCTCATCCGGGACAGGGGCCGCGGGAGATACGCAGTATTTT CASSSGTGAAGDTQYF NA TRBJ2-3 TRBD1 TRBV18
TGTGCCAGCAGGACAGGGCGGACGCTGGATATGGGGTACGAGCAGTACTTC CASRTGRTLDMGYEQYF few TRBJ2-7 TRBD1 TRBV2
TGCGCCAGTCACGGCGGATTAACAGGTTCTTACGAGCAGTACTTC CASHGGLTGSYEQYF NA TRBJ2-7 NA TRBV10-2